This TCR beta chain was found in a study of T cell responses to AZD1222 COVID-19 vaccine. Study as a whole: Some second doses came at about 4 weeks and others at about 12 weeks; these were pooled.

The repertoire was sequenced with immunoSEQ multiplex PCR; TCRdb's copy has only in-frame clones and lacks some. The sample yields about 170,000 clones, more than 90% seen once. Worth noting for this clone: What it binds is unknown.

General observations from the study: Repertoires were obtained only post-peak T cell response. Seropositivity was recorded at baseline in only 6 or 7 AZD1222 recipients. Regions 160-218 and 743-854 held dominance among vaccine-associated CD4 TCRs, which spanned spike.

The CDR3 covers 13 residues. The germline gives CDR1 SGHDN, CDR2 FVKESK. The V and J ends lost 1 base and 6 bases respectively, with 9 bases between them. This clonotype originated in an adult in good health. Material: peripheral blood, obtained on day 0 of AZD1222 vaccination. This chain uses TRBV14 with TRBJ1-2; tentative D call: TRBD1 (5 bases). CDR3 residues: CASSQGRGHGYTF. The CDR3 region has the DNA TGTGCCAGCAGCCAAGGGAGGGGCCATGGCTACACCTTC.